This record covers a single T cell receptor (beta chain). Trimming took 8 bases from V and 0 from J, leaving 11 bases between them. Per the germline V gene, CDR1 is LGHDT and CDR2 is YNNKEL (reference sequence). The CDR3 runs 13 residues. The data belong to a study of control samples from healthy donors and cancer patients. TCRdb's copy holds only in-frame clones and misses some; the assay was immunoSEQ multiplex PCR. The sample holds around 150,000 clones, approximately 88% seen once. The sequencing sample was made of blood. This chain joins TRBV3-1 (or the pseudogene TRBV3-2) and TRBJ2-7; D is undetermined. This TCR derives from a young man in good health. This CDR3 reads CASGRHLSYEQYF. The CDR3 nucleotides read TGTGCCAGCGGTCGACACCTCTCCTACGAGCAGTACTTC.